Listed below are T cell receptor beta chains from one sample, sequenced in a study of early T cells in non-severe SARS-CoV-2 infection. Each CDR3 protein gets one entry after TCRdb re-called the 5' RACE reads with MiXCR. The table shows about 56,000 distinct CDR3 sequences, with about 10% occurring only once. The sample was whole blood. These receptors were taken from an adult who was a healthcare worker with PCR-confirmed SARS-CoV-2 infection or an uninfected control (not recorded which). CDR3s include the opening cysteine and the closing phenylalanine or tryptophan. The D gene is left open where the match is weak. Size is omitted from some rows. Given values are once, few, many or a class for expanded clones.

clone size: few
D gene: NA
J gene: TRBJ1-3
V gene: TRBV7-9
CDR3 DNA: TGTGCCAGCTCACGCTCGACAGAACGCTCTGGAAACACCATATATTTT
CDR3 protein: CASSRSTERSGNTIYF

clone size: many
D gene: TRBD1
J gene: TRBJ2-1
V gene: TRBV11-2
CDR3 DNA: TGTGCCAGCAGCTCCGGGACAGGAGGCTTCAATGAGCAGTTCTTC
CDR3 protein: CASSSGTGGFNEQFF

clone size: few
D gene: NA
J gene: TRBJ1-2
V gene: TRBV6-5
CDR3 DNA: TGTGCAAGCCGAGGGCAGGGGTTTGGCTACACCTTC
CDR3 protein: CASRGQGFGYTF

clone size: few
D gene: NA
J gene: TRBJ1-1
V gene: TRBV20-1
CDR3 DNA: TGCAGTGCTAGAGGGCCCCTGACTGGGGCTTTCTTT
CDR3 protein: CSARGPLTGAFF

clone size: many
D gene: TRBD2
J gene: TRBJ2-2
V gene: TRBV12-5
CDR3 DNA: TGTGCTAGTGGTTTGTCGCTGGGAGGGCCGAGGAACACCGGGGAGCTGTTTTTT
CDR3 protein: CASGLSLGGPRNTGELFF

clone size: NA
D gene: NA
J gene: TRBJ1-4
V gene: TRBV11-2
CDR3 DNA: TGTGCCAGCAGCTTCAGGGTGACTAATGAAAAACTGTTTTTT
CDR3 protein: CASSFRVTNEKLFF

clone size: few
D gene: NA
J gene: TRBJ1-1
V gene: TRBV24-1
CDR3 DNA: TGTGCCACCAGTGATATCCTAAAGGGAGGGACTTTCTTT
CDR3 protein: CATSDILKGGTFF

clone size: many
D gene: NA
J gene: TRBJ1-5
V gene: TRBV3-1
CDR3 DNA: TGTGCCAGCAGCCCTTCTAGAGGGACCTTTAGCAATCAGCCCCAGCATTTT
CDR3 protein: CASSPSRGTFSNQPQHF

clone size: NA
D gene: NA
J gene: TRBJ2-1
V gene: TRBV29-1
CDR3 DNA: TGCAGCGTGTACAGCCTGACAGCCCTGTGGTTCTTC
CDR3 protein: CSVYSLTALWFF

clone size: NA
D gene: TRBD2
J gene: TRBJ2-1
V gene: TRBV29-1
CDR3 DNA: TGCAGCGTTGAATACCCAGCGGGAGGCACCTACAATGAGCAGTTCTTC
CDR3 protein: CSVEYPAGGTYNEQFF

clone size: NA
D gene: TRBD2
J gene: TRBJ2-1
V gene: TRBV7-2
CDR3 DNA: TGTGCCAGCAGCCCCTATCTAGCGGGCGATGAGCAGTTCTTC
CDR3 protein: CASSPYLAGDEQFF

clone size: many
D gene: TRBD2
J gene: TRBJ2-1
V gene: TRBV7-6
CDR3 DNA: TGTGCCAGCAGCTTGGGGACTAACAATGAGCAGTTCTTC
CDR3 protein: CASSLGTNNEQFF

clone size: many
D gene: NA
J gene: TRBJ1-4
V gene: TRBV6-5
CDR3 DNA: TGTGCCAGCAGTCCCGGTGGGAGTGAAAAACTGTTTTTT
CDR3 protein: CASSPGGSEKLFF

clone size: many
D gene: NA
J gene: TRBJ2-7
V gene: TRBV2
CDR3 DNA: TGTGCCAGCAGTGTGTTACAAATCTACGAGCAGTACTTC
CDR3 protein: CASSVLQIYEQYF

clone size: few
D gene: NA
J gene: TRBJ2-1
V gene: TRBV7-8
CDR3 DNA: TGTGCCAGCAGCGCTCGTATGAGCGGCGTACGAAATGAGCAGTTCTTC
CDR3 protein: CASSARMSGVRNEQFF

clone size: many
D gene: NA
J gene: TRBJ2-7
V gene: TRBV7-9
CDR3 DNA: TGTGCCAGCAGCTTGGACAGATCCTACGAGCAGTACTTC
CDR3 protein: CASSLDRSYEQYF